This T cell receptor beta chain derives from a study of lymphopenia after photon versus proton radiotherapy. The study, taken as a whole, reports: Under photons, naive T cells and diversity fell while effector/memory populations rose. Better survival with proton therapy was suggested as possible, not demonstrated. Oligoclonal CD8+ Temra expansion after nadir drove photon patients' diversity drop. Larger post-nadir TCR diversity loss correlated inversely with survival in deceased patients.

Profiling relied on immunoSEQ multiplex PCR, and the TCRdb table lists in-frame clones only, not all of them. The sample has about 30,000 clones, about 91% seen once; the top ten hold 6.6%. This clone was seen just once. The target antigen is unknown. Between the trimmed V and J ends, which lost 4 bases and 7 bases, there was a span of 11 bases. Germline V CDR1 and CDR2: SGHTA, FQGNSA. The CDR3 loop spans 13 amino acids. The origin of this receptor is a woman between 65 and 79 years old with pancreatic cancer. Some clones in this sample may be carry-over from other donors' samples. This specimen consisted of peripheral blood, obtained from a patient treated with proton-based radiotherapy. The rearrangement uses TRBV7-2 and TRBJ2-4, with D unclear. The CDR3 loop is CASSSGPANIQYF. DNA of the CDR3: TGTGCCAGCAGCTCGGGCCCGGCGAACATTCAGTACTTC. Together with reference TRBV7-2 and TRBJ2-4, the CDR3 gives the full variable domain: GAGVSQSPSNKVTEKGKDVELRCDPISGHTALYWYRQSLGQGLEFLIYFQGNSAPDKSGLPSDRFSAERTGGSVSTLTIQRTQQEDSAVYLCASSSGPANIQYFGAGTRLSVL.